The TCR beta chain described here comes from a study of CD8+CD57+ T cells in acquired aplastic anemia (dated by TCRdb to the late 2010s). In the study overall: DNA extracted from sorted CD4+ and CD8+ cells had a mean of around 3 ug, with a range of roughly 0.18 to 27.4 ug. Healthy donor samples averaged around 10 million reads for CD4+ and 11 million to 13 million for CD8+ cells.

The study deep-sequenced TCR repertoires of sorted CD4+ and CD8+ blood T cells from severe aplastic anemia patients and healthy subjects. Ficoll-Paque density gradient centrifugation was used to isolate peripheral blood mononuclear cells. Before DNA extraction, CD4+ and CD8+ T cells were sorted by FACS or by magnetic beads. This clonotype was recorded only once. Its cognate antigen has yet to be identified. Base qualities are not provided; no much larger clone lies one nucleotide away. A read on its own is weak evidence. The investigation overall reported the following: Roughly 31 CD8+ CDR3 sequences were shared between patients and controls but appeared highly expressed in patients and within their immunodominant clones. No significant difference in CD8+ Simpson's diversity was found between patients and healthy controls (P=0.060).

Genomic DNA served as template for TCR beta VDJ combination and CDR3 sequence profiling. An Illumina HiSeq 2000 was used for TCR repertoire sequencing. The original pipeline was this. Repertoires were assessed using TRBV/TRBJ rearrangement plots, CDR3 size and DJ length profiles, and Simpson's diversity index. The immunodominant clone was defined as the most abundant DNA sequence in deep sequencing data. CDR3 amino acid sequences were screened for sharing across subjects and compared with published repertoires and the VDJdb database. TCRdb ran its own pipeline on the public reads, namely fastp trimming at Q25 and MiXCR clone calling, and kept in-frame beta chains. For every CDR3 protein sequence, its rows merge into one entry that carries the most common genes and DNA. The V and J calls reflect TCRdb's pipeline rather than the authors' work. This sample holds 90,000 to 120,000 distinct CDR3 sequences; roughly 51% were observed only once. The ten most abundant clones make up around 32% of the sample.

Its CDR3 holds 12 amino acids, cysteine through phenylalanine. The entry retains the CDR3 DNA only, 36 bases that are in frame from base 1. CDR1 and CDR2 were assigned from the germline V gene as SQVTM and ANQGSEA. The V end loses 4 bases and the J end loses 8 bases, and a stretch of 14 bases separates them. The sequence was obtained from a human donor in good health, serving as a control. The specimen was sorted CD4+, CD8+, or CD8+CD57+ T cells (not recorded which) from PBMCs. Recombination connected TRBV29-1 to TRBJ1-2; 6 matching bases give a weak D call of TRBD1. The nucleotide sequence is given as TGCAGCGTTGGAGGGGACACGAGCGGCTACACCTTC. The encoded protein is CSVGGDTSGYTF.